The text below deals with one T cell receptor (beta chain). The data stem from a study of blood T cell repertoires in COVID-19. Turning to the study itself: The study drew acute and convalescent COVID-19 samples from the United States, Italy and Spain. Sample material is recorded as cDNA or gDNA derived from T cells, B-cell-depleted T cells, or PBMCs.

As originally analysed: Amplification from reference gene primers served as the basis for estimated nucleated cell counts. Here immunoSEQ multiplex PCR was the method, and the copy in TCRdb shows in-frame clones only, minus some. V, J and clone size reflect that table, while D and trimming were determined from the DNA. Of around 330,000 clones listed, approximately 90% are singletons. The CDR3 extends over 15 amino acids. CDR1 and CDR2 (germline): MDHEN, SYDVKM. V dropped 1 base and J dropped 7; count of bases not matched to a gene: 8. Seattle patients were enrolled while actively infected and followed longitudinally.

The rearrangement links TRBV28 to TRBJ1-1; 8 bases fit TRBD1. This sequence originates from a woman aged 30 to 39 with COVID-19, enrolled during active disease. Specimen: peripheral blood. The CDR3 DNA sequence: TGTGCCAGCAGTTTATTGGACAGGGCACTATATGAAGCTTTCTTT. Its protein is CASSLLDRALYEAFF.